The clone carrying this TCR beta chain was picked up a small number of times. What it recognizes is unknown. CDR3 length: 18 residues. Germline CDR1 SGHRS, CDR2 YFSETQ. V lost 0 bases, J lost 0 bases, and 9 bases stayed unmatched. The TCRbeta library incorporated unique molecular identifiers. TCRdb re-called the PCR reads through MiXCR, storing one row per CDR3 protein. Of fewer than 750,000 distinct CDR3 sequences in the sample, roughly 30% were seen once. These data are taken from a study of T-cell reconstitution after alpha-beta-depleted transplantation in children. Study-wide results and caveats: By about two months after transplant, alpha-beta T cells reportedly arose from several hundred graft clones that had expanded.

Sequenced here: PBMCs, sampled before TCRalphabeta/CD19-depleted stem cell transplant. This chain connects TRBV5-1 to TRBJ1-1; 9 nucleotides match TRBD1. The sequence was collected from a boy in the first two years of life with Wiskott-Aldrich syndrome, due to receive a stem cell transplant. The chain's CDR3 is CASSLGIVGQGMNTEAFF. The CDR3 DNA sequence: TGCGCCAGCAGCTTGGGAATCGTCGGACAGGGGATGAACACTGAAGCTTTCTTT.